This TCR beta chain was obtained from a study of blood T cell repertoires in COVID-19. Under the authors' procedure: By means of reference gene primer amplification, nucleated cell counts were estimated. The data were produced by immunoSEQ multiplex PCR, yet TCRdb's version contains in-frame clones alone and is incomplete. The V and J calls and clone size come from that table; D and trimming were worked out from the DNA. Of a few hundred thousand clones listed, approximately 86% are singletons. There are 14 residues in the CDR3. CDR1 is MGHRA, CDR2 YSYEKL, per germline. The germline V and J ends were trimmed by 3 bases and 8 bases, with 13 bases remaining between them.

This clonotype was sampled from a woman between 45 and 65 years old with COVID-19, enrolled during active disease. The rearrangement uses TRBV4-1 and TRBJ1-4; D is undetermined. The sequencing input was peripheral blood. The CDR3 spells CASSHFPRVEKLFF. In DNA form, the CDR3 reads TGCGCCAGCAGCCATTTCCCGAGGGTAGAAAAACTGTTTTTT.